Following are 9 T cell receptor beta chains from one sample sequenced in a study of T cells in Graves' hyperthyroidism and ophthalmopathy. RNA transcripts provided the source from which TCR beta CDR3 regions were amplified. The TCR CDR3 was amplified in a first-round RT-PCR using the HTBI primer set. TCRdb redid the calling of the multiplex PCR reads with MiXCR, one entry per CDR3 protein. This table has fewer than 350,000 distinct CDR3 sequences, 15% to 20% appearing once. The sequencing sample was made of blood. These receptors came from a woman between 45 and 65 years old with Graves' hyperthyroidism.

The chain uses TRBV7-3 and TRBJ2-2; D is perhaps TRBD2 (5 bases). V shed 4 bases and J shed 1 base, with 7 bases lying between them. Germline V gives CDR1 SGHTA, CDR2 FQGTGA. This CDR3 has 14 residues. This CDR3 is CASSSEENTGELFF. In DNA form, the CDR3 reads TGTGCCAGCAGCTCGGAGGAGAACACCGGGGAGCTGTTTTTT.

As to this clonotype: The junction does not match germline at one end; this may be a read error. CDR3 coding DNA: TGTGCCAGCGGCTTGGCCGTGGGCGTCAATCAGCCCCAGCATTTT. This encodes CASGLAVGVNQPQHF. This chain joins TRBV5-8 and TRBJ1-5, with D unresolved. Per the germline V gene, CDR1 is SGHTS and CDR2 is YDEGEE. This CDR3 region has 15 residues.

This clonotype was seen only a few times. V and J are TRBV13 and TRBJ2-2, with D unresolved. The CDR3 has 15 residues. Germline assignment: CDR1 PRHDT and CDR2 FYEKMQ (reference sequence). Trimming shortened V by 0 bases and J by 3 bases, and 8 bases separated the two germline ends. The DNA for the CDR3 is TGTGCCAGCAGCTTAGGGCGGAGAGACACCGGGGAGCTGTTTTTT. Encoded protein: CASSLGRRDTGELFF.

In this sample, this clonotype turned up once. This chain connects TRBV18 to TRBJ1-3; D is unresolved. Trimming left V 0 bases short and J 0 bases short, with 9 bases between. Germline CDR1 reads KGHSH; CDR2 reads LQKENI. This CDR3 has 16 residues. CDR3 amino acids: CASSPPSIFSGNTIYF. The DNA of the CDR3 is TGTGCCAGCTCACCACCGAGTATCTTCTCTGGAAACACCATATATTTT. The variable domain in full, with the rest retrieved from reference TRBV18 and TRBJ1-3, is NAGVMQNPRHLVRRRGQEARLRCSPMKGHSHVYWYRQLPEEGLKFMVYLQKENIIDESGMPKERFSAEFPKEGPSILRIQQVVRGDSAAYFCASSPPSIFSGNTIYFGEGSWLTVV.

This clonotype has at least ten counts. This sequence joins TRBV10-3 and TRBJ2-5, with unresolved D. The germline V and J ends were trimmed by 4 bases and 1 base, with 7 bases remaining between them. Germline V CDR1 and CDR2: ENHRY, SYGVKD. The length of the CDR3 is 13 residues. CDR3 coding DNA: TGTGCCATCAGTGCCATGACCCAAGAGACCCAGTACTTC. It is translated as CAISAMTQETQYF.

The chain uses TRBV5-1 and TRBJ2-1, with 8 bases fitting TRBD1. This CDR3 contains 15 residues. After removal of 2 bases from V and 4 bases from J, the junction contained 5 bases not matched to a gene. Germline V gene sequence: CDR1 SGHRS, CDR2 YFSETQ. This chain's CDR3 is CASSLGRGQYNEQFF. DNA for the CDR3: TGCGCCAGCAGCTTAGGCAGGGGGCAGTACAATGAGCAGTTCTTC.

Points on this clonotype: A much larger clone sits a single nucleotide away, making a read error possible. The rearrangement uses TRBV28 and TRBJ1-4, with 7 bases lining up with TRBD1. There are 12 residues in the CDR3. Germline V gene sequence: CDR1 MDHEN, CDR2 SYDVKM. Here the CDR3 reads CPSLRQGGKLFF. The CDR3 DNA reads TGTCCCAGCCTTCGACAGGGTGGGAAACTGTTTTTT.

The sample holds many counts of this clonotype. The chain recombines TRBV6-1 with TRBJ1-1; D uncertain. Per the germline V gene, CDR1 is MNHNS and CDR2 is SASEGT. The CDR3 has 13 residues. The V and J ends lost 6 bases and 0 bases respectively, with 8 bases between them. As DNA, the CDR3 is TGTGCCAGCAGGGAAACTGTGAACACTGAAGCTTTCTTT. Translated, it gives CASRETVNTEAFF.

This clonotype was counted between two and nine times. The chain uses TRBV11-2 and TRBJ1-2; 9 nucleotides line up with TRBD1. V shed 4 bases and J 4 bases; nucleotides not matched to a gene: 4. Germline V gene lookup returns CDR1 SGHAT and CDR2 FQNNGV. This CDR3 has 14 residues. The CDR3 loop reads CASSSGQGGYGYTF. CDR3 in DNA: TGTGCCAGCAGCTCGGGACAGGGAGGCTATGGCTACACCTTC. The full variable domain, rest sourced from reference TRBV11-2 and TRBJ1-2, is EAGVAQSPRYKIIEKRQSVAFWCNPISGHATLYWYQQILGQGPKLLIQFQNNGVVDDSQLPKDRFSAERLKGVDSTLKIQPAKLEDSAVYLCASSSGQGGYGYTFGSGTRLTVV.